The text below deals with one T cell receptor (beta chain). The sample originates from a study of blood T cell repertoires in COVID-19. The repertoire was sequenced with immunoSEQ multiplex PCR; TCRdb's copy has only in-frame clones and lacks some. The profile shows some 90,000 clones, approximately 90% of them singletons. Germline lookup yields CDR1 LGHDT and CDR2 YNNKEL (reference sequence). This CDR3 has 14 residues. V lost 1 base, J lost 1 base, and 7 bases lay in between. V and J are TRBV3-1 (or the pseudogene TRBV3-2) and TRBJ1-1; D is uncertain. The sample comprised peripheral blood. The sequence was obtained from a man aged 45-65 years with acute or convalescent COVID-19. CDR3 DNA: TGTGCCAGCAGCCAAGGTATCGGGAACACTGAAGCTTTCTTT. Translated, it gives CASSQGIGNTEAFF.